The 8 T cell receptor beta chains below were found in one sample sequenced in a study of OX40 agonist ivuxolimab in advanced cancers. This table comes from immunoSEQ multiplex PCR, and its TCRdb copy is limited to in-frame clones, with some not included. The repertoire includes some 60,000 clones, around 87% of them detected once, and approximately 4% sits in the top ten. Material: CD4+ or CD8+ T cells sorted from blood, obtained in a trial of the OX40 agonist ivuxolimab. All receptors come from an adult with an advanced solid tumor such as melanoma, head and neck, liver or kidney cancer.

The rearrangement uses TRBV11-3 and TRBJ2-5; the D is unclear. Looked up from germline, CDR1 is SGHNT and CDR2 is YENEEA. Trimming pared 8 bases from V and 5 bases from J, leaving 18 bases between. The CDR3 consists of 14 residues. CDR3 in amino acids: CASSTGPLIETQYF. CDR3 in DNA: TGTGCCAGCTCCACGGGCCCTCTTATCGAGACCCAGTACTTC.

This rearrangement joins TRBV4-1 to TRBJ2-3; the D is unclear. V lost 0 bases and J 2 bases, leaving 6 bases between the germline ends. The CDR3 has 14 amino acids. Germline CDR1 and CDR2: MGHRA and YSYEKL. CDR3 loop: CASSQDATTDTQYF. DNA for the CDR3: TGCGCCAGCAGCCAAGATGCGACCACAGATACGCAGTATTTT.

V usage is TRBV6-1 and J usage is TRBJ1-6, with D hard to call. Trimming stripped 3 bases from V and 6 bases from J, with 12 bases between. Per the germline V gene, CDR1 is MNHNS and CDR2 is SASEGT. CDR3 length equals 15 residues. Here the CDR3 DNA reads TGTGCCAGCAGTGAGGGTTCGTTCCGTAATTCACCCCTCCACTTT. Amino acid sequence: CASSEGSFRNSPLHF.

This rearrangement joins TRBV5-6 to TRBJ1-1; D gene ambiguous. V gave up 4 bases and J gave up 5 bases, with 18 bases separating them. Per the germline V gene, CDR1 is SGHDT and CDR2 is YYEEEE. The CDR3 spans 15 residues. The CDR3 DNA follows: TGTGCCAGCAGCGCCGGCTCGGGGAGAGGGACTGAAGCTTTCTTT. Protein: CASSAGSGRGTEAFF.

The chain uses TRBV29-1 and TRBJ2-7; D is possibly TRBD2 (6 bases). The V end lost 8 bases, the J end lost 2 bases, and 16 bases lay between the germline ends. Germline V CDR1 and CDR2: SQVTM, ANQGSEA. This CDR3 has 13 residues. The DNA for the CDR3 is TGCAGCACAACCGGGACGGGAGCCTACGAGCAGTACTTC. It translates to CSTTGTGAYEQYF.

The V gene is TRBV19, the J gene TRBJ2-1; possibly TRBD1 for D (5 bases). CDR1 is LNHDA and CDR2 is SQIVND in the germline V gene (reference sequence). This CDR3 is 14 amino acids long. The V and J ends lost 0 bases and 4 bases respectively, with 7 bases between them. CDR3 nucleotides: TGTGCCAGTAGTATAGACGACAGATACAATGAGCAGTTCTTC. Translation gives CASSIDDRYNEQFF. Combining the CDR3 with reference TRBV19 and TRBJ2-1 gives the whole variable domain DGGITQSPKYLFRKEGQNVTLSCEQNLNHDAMYWYRQDPGQGLRLIYYSQIVNDFQKGDIAEGYSVSREKKESFPLTVTSAQKNPTAFYLCASSIDDRYNEQFFGPGTRLTVL.

The rearrangement links TRBV30 to TRBJ1-5; 9 bases fit TRBD1. V shed 1 base, J shed 7 bases, and the junction held 5 bases outside the gene matches. Germline V gene sequence: CDR1 GTSNPN, CDR2 SVGIG (reference sequence). The CDR3 sequence is 14 residues long. CDR3: CAWSGDRVKQPQHF. In DNA form, the CDR3 reads TGTGCCTGGAGTGGGGACAGGGTAAAACAGCCCCAGCATTTT. Full variable domain (remainder filled in from reference TRBV30 and TRBJ1-5): SQTIHQWPATLVQPVGSPLSLECTVEGTSNPNLYWYRQAAGRGLQLLFYSVGIGQISSEVPQNLSASRPQDRQFILSSKKLLLSDSGFYLCAWSGDRVKQPQHFGDGTRLSIL.

V usage is TRBV2 and J usage is TRBJ2-2; D may correspond to TRBD1 or TRBD2 (5 bases each). Germline loops: CDR1 SNHLY, CDR2 FYNNEI. This CDR3 contains 14 residues. V was trimmed by 6 bases and J by 1 base, leaving 9 bases between them. This CDR3 is CASRGDMNTGELFF. CDR3 DNA sequence: TGTGCCAGCAGGGGGGATATGAACACCGGGGAGCTGTTTTTT.